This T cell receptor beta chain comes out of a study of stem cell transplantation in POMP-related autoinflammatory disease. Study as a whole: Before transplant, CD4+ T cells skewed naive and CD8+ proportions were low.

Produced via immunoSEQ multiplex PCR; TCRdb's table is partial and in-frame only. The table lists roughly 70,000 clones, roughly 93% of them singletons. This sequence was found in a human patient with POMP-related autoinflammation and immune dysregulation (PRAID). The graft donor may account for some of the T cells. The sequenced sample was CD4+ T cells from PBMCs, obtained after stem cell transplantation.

The chain's CDR3 is CASSAPRHRVLVGDYGYTF. CDR3 in DNA: TGTGCCAGCAGCGCCCCACGGCACAGGGTGTTGGTGGGGGACTATGGCTACACCTTC. The chain links TRBV5-8 to TRBJ1-2; weak D call: TRBD1 (6 bases). Germline V gene sequence: CDR1 SGHTS, CDR2 YDEGEE. CDR3 length equals 19 residues. The V end lost 4 bases, the J end lost 3 bases, and 28 bases lay between the germline ends.